This paragraph covers one T cell receptor (beta chain) sequence. Trimming removed 4 bases at V and 1 base at J, with 8 bases between. The CDR3 has 13 amino acids. Germline V CDR1 and CDR2: SGHTS, YDEGEE. Clones were sequenced by immunoSEQ multiplex PCR, and TCRdb holds only the in-frame ones, with some missing. The sample contains fewer than 25,000 clones, approximately 88% of which appear only once. This sample was included in a study of OX40 agonist ivuxolimab in advanced cancers. Study background: A male proportion of approximately 80% was recorded, with mean age approximately 57 years and range roughly 20 to 85. Prior anti-PD-1, anti-PD-L1 or anti-CTLA-4 therapy was allowed; around 43% had some.

The TCR sequence derives from an adult with an advanced solid tumor such as melanoma, head and neck, liver or kidney cancer. This chain uses TRBV5-8 with TRBJ1-1; D is ambiguous. The sequencing used CD4+ or CD8+ T cells sorted from blood, collected in a trial of the OX40 agonist ivuxolimab. The DNA of the CDR3 is TGTGCCAGCAGCCCTGTCCCGAACACTGAAGCTTTCTTT. The encoded protein is CASSPVPNTEAFF.